What follows are 29 T cell receptor beta chains derived from one specimen sequenced in a study of shared clonotypes between healthy human individuals. The assay was immunoSEQ multiplex PCR, and TCRdb's table has in-frame clones only and misses some. This table holds about 2 million clones, about 95% found once. The sequenced sample was naive CD4+ T cells sorted from blood. Sample subset: CD45RA+ positively selected. The receptors derive from a man younger than 35 in good health.

The chain carries TRBV19 and TRBJ1-6; no clear D. Germline CDR1 LNHDA, CDR2 SQIVND (reference sequence). V gave up 7 bases and J gave up 0 bases, with 16 bases separating them. This CDR3 has 17 amino acids. The CDR3 bases are TGTGCCAGTAAGCTCGGACGGCCGAGCTCCTATAATTCACCCCTCCACTTT. It specifies CASKLGRPSSYNSPLHF. Filled out from reference TRBV19 and TRBJ1-6, the complete variable domain reads DGGITQSPKYLFRKEGQNVTLSCEQNLNHDAMYWYRQDPGQGLRLIYYSQIVNDFQKGDIAEGYSVSREKKESFPLTVTSAQKNPTAFYLCASKLGRPSSYNSPLHFGNGTRLTVT.

This clone was picked up one time. The chain couples TRBV19 to TRBJ1-5; no clear D. The CDR3 is made up of 13 amino acids. From germline, CDR1 is LNHDA and CDR2 SQIVND (reference sequence). V was clipped by 9 bases and J by 3 bases, with 12 bases between them. CDR3 coding DNA: TGTGCCAGCCACACTCGGTCCAATCAGCCCCAGCATTTT. Translated: CASHTRSNQPQHF.

CDR3 region: CASLVGRTGEKLFF. The CDR3 bases are TGTGCCAGCTTGGTCGGAAGAACTGGGGAAAAACTGTTTTTT. The chain uses TRBV2 and TRBJ1-4; D not resolved. Trimming took 8 bases from V and 8 from J, leaving 18 bases between them. Germline values: CDR1 SNHLY, CDR2 FYNNEI. This CDR3 has 14 amino acids.

The rearrangement links TRBV14 to TRBJ2-5; TRBD2 aligns across 7 bases. Germline-derived CDR1 and CDR2 are SGHDN and FVKESK. The CDR3 is 13 amino acids. V trimming: 2 bases; J trimming: 4 bases; junction bases outside the gene matches: 1. CDR3 nucleotides: TGTGCCAGCAGCCAAACTAGCGTAGAGACCCAGTACTTC. This gives the protein CASSQTSVETQYF.

The chain couples TRBV5-6 to TRBJ1-1; D may be TRBD1 (5 bases). In germline, CDR1 is SGHDT, CDR2 YYEEEE. Trimming cost V 0 bases and J 1 base, with 10 bases left between them. The CDR3 is 15 residues long. The CDR3 reads CASSLAPTANTEAFF. Written as DNA, the CDR3 is TGTGCCAGCAGCTTGGCCCCGACAGCGAACACTGAAGCTTTCTTT.

The chain employs TRBV11-2 and TRBJ2-3; perhaps D is TRBD1 or TRBD2 (5 bases each). The CDR3 has 15 residues. Germline V lookup: CDR1 SGHAT, CDR2 FQNNGV. Trimming shortened V by 1 base and J by 0 bases, and 8 bases separated the two germline ends. CDR3 amino acids: CASSLVGRSTDTQYF. In DNA form, the CDR3 reads TGTGCCAGCAGCTTAGTGGGACGCAGCACAGATACGCAGTATTTT.

The rearrangement links TRBV28 to TRBJ1-1; D unclear. The CDR3 consists of 12 residues. In germline, CDR1 is MDHEN, CDR2 SYDVKM. V lost 10 bases and J 11 bases, leaving 20 bases between the germline ends. CDR3 sequence (DNA): TGTGCCACCCAGATCCCCCCACCTGGGGCTTTCTTT. Amino acids: CATQIPPPGAFF.

This chain links TRBV27 with TRBJ2-5, with TRBD1 matching over 7 bases. The trim removed 6 bases at V and 2 bases at J, leaving 3 bases unmatched. The germline gives CDR1 MNHEY, CDR2 SMNVEV (reference sequence). This CDR3 is 13 amino acids long. DNA of the CDR3: TGTGCCAGCAGGGGACAGAAACAAGAGACCCAGTACTTC. This encodes CASRGQKQETQYF.

Comments on this clone: The same CDR3 arises from other DNA sequences in this sample as well. The chain employs TRBV30 and TRBJ2-7; TRBD2 is a possible D gene (5 bases). There are 14 residues in the CDR3. Trimming pared 0 bases from V and 0 bases from J, leaving 9 bases between. From germline, CDR1 is GTSNPN and CDR2 SVGIG (reference sequence). CDR3 amino acids: CAWSVGGSSYEQYF. In nucleotides, the CDR3 is TGTGCCTGGAGTGTGGGTGGGAGCTCCTACGAGCAGTACTTC.

The chain employs TRBV2 and TRBJ1-2, with 9 bases that match TRBD1. This CDR3 contains 15 residues. Germline V lookup: CDR1 SNHLY, CDR2 FYNNEI. Trimming at V came to 2 bases and at J to 8 bases, leaving 9 bases not matched to a gene. This chain's CDR3 is CASSELDRGKEGYTF. For the CDR3, the DNA is TGTGCCAGCAGTGAACTCGACAGGGGGAAGGAAGGCTACACCTTC.

The chain has TRBV4-1 and TRBJ1-2; no clear D gene. The CDR3 totals 14 residues. The V and J ends lost 1 base and 4 bases respectively, with 10 bases between them. Looked up from germline, CDR1 is MGHRA and CDR2 is YSYEKL. CDR3 amino acids: CASSQGSSPYGYTF. Written as DNA, the CDR3 is TGCGCCAGCAGCCAAGGAAGCAGTCCCTATGGCTACACCTTC.

The chain links TRBV5-1 to TRBJ2-6; D is undetermined. CDR3 size: 14 residues. Germline CDR1 and CDR2: SGHRS and YFSETQ. V was pared by 2 bases and J by 2 bases, with 5 bases between. The CDR3 DNA follows: TGCGCCAGCAGCTTAACGGCTGGGGCCAACGTCCTGACTTTC. This gives the protein CASSLTAGANVLTF.

This sequence joins TRBV5-4 and TRBJ2-7; 7 bases are shared with TRBD1. The CDR3 loop spans 15 amino acids. CDR1 is SGHNT and CDR2 is YYREEE in the germline V gene (reference sequence). J was trimmed by 2 bases and V by 1 base; bases with no gene match: 6. The CDR3 loop is CASSLPGTATYEQYF. The DNA of the CDR3 is TGTGCCAGCAGCTTGCCCGGGACAGCGACCTACGAGCAGTACTTC. Looking up the rest from reference TRBV5-4 and TRBJ2-7 gives the full variable domain: ETGVTQSPTHLIKTRGQQVTLRCSSQSGHNTVSWYQQALGQGPQFIFQYYREEENGRGNFPPRFSGLQFPNYSSELNVNALELDDSALYLCASSLPGTATYEQYFGPGTRLTVT.

V gene TRBV25-1 combines with J gene TRBJ2-2; no clear D gene. V was trimmed by 4 bases and J by 6 bases, leaving 9 bases between them. Germline V lookup: CDR1 MGHDK, CDR2 SYGVNS. The CDR3 is 13 amino acids. This CDR3 reads CASSGVYPGELFF. CDR3 bases: TGTGCCAGCAGTGGGGTTTACCCCGGGGAGCTGTTTTTT. Filled out from reference TRBV25-1 and TRBJ2-2, the complete variable domain reads EADIYQTPRYLVIGTGKKITLECSQTMGHDKMYWYQQDPGMELHLIHYSYGVNSTEKGDLSSESTVSRIRTEHFPLTLESARPSHTSQYLCASSGVYPGELFFGEGSRLTVL.

The rearrangement links TRBV6-5 to TRBJ1-2, with 8 nucleotides matching TRBD1. Trimming took 2 bases from V and 2 from J; bases not matched to a gene: 4. This CDR3 is 15 amino acids long. Germline V gene lookup returns CDR1 MNHEY and CDR2 SVGAGI. The CDR3 bases are TGTGCCAGCAGTTACCAGTGGACAGGGAACTATGGCTACACCTTC. This translates into CASSYQWTGNYGYTF.

As concerns this clone: Additional DNA sequences in this sample encode the identical CDR3. V usage is TRBV5-1 and J usage is TRBJ2-5; D not resolved. The length of the CDR3 is 15 residues. V was cut by 0 bases and J by 2 bases, with 11 bases left in between. Germline V gene lookup returns CDR1 SGHRS and CDR2 YFSETQ. CDR3: CASSLGSGWQETQYF. CDR3 DNA sequence: TGCGCCAGCAGCTTGGGTTCCGGGTGGCAAGAGACCCAGTACTTC.

As for this clone: This specimen includes other DNA sequences encoding the same CDR3. The chain joins TRBV18 to TRBJ2-5; 8 nucleotides match TRBD1. V dropped 4 bases and J dropped 2; count of bases not matched to a gene: 6. This CDR3 has 15 amino acids. The germline CDR1 and CDR2 sequences are KGHSH and LQKENI. The CDR3 nucleotides read TGTGCCAGCTCACGCGGGACAGGAGCACAAGAGACCCAGTACTTC. Translation gives CASSRGTGAQETQYF.

The V and J genes are TRBV9 and TRBJ1-4; D is undetermined. This CDR3 region has 14 residues. The V and J ends lost 0 bases and 6 bases respectively, with 9 bases between them. CDR1 is SGDLS, CDR2 YYNGEE, per germline. Written as DNA, the CDR3 is TGTGCCAGCAGCGTAGTGGGTGGGGATGAAAAACTGTTTTTT. Protein sequence: CASSVVGGDEKLFF.

V gene TRBV27 combines with J gene TRBJ2-7; no firm D call. Germline V lookup: CDR1 MNHEY, CDR2 SMNVEV (reference sequence). This CDR3 spans 13 amino acids. V lost 2 bases and J lost 4, with 9 bases in between. CDR3 nucleotide sequence: TGTGCCAGCAGTTTAGTGGGGTTTTACGAGCAGTACTTC. Protein sequence: CASSLVGFYEQYF.

CDR3 in amino acids: CSETSGYNEQFF. Here the CDR3 DNA reads TGCAGCGAGACTAGCGGGTACAATGAGCAGTTCTTC. The chain links TRBV29-1 to TRBJ2-1; 10 bases match TRBD2. Trimming at V came to 7 bases and at J to 4 bases, leaving 1 base not matched to a gene. CDR1 is SQVTM and CDR2 is ANQGSEA in the germline V gene. This CDR3 is built from 12 residues.

The genes are TRBV7-6 and TRBJ1-5; D not certain. Trimming stripped 1 base from V and 2 bases from J, with 9 bases between. This CDR3 contains 15 residues. Germline CDR1 SGHVS, CDR2 FNYEAQ. The CDR3 sequence is CASSLEFVGNQPQHF. CDR3 in DNA: TGTGCCAGCAGCTTAGAGTTCGTGGGCAATCAGCCCCAGCATTTT.

In regard to this clone: Within the sample, other DNA sequences also encode this same CDR3. V usage is TRBV5-1 and J usage is TRBJ2-7; a possible D gene is TRBD1 (5 bases). This CDR3 has 14 amino acids. V gave up 0 bases and J gave up 2 bases, with 9 bases separating them. Germline V CDR1 and CDR2: SGHRS, YFSETQ. In DNA form, the CDR3 reads TGCGCCAGCAGCTTGGAGGGCAGGGCCTACGAGCAGTACTTC. The encoded protein is CASSLEGRAYEQYF.

The rearrangement links TRBV7-2 to TRBJ1-5; a weak D match, TRBD1 (5 bases). Deletions cut 5 bases from V and 0 bases from J, with 8 bases between. The CDR3 spans 14 residues. The germline CDR1 and CDR2 sequences are SGHTA and FQGNSA. The CDR3 region is CASSRTGSNQPQHF. The CDR3 region has the DNA TGTGCCAGCAGCCGCACAGGTAGCAATCAGCCCCAGCATTTT.

The chain carries TRBV27 and TRBJ1-5; 8 bases map to TRBD1. CDR1 and CDR2 from the germline V gene are MNHEY and SMNVEV (reference sequence). V shed 5 bases and J 5 bases; nucleotides not matched to a gene: 8. The CDR3 loop spans 15 amino acids. CDR3 in amino acids: CASSPLGQGYQPQHF. The CDR3 DNA is TGTGCCAGCAGTCCGCTCGGACAGGGCTATCAGCCCCAGCATTTT.

Remarks on this clone: This may stem from a read error, because a much larger clone lies one nucleotide away. The chain couples TRBV7-2 to TRBJ2-7; D is ambiguous. CDR1 is SGHTA, CDR2 FQGNSA, per germline. V dropped 1 base and J dropped 8 bases, with 9 bases sitting between them. The CDR3 contains 12 residues. CDR3 nucleotides: TGTGCCAGCAGCTTAGGCCCCTCCCAGCAGTACTTC. This encodes CASSLGPSQQYF.

J is TRBJ1-4 and V is TRBV6-6, with 9 nucleotides matching TRBD1. Germline V gene sequence: CDR1 MNHNY, CDR2 SVGAGI (reference sequence). With V trimmed by 3 bases and J by 8 bases, 4 bases remained unmatched. This CDR3 is built from 14 residues. As DNA, the CDR3 is TGTGCCAGCAGTTATGGGACAGGGTGGGAAAAACTGTTTTTT. Translation gives CASSYGTGWEKLFF.

V is TRBV6-5 and J is TRBJ1-2; weak D call: TRBD1 (5 bases). V was clipped by 6 bases and J by 10 bases, with 12 bases between them. The CDR3 totals 11 residues. Germline values: CDR1 MNHEY, CDR2 SVGAGI. In nucleotides, the CDR3 is TGTGCCAGCAGGGGGGAGGGAGACTACACCTTC. As protein: CASRGEGDYTF.

The chain links TRBV9 to TRBJ1-1; a possible D gene is TRBD1 (6 bases). V gave up 3 bases and J gave up 3 bases, with 9 bases separating them. The length of the CDR3 is 13 residues. Germline V gene data show CDR1 as SGDLS and CDR2 as YYNGEE. The CDR3 DNA follows: TGTGCCAGCAGCGAAGACAGGCACACTGAAGCTTTCTTT. Protein product: CASSEDRHTEAFF.

V and J are TRBV6-5 and TRBJ2-7, with 10 positions matching TRBD1. Trimming took 5 bases from V and 3 from J; bases not matched to a gene: 7. Germline V gives CDR1 MNHEY, CDR2 SVGAGI. This CDR3 is 15 amino acids long. The CDR3 region has the DNA TGTGCCAGCAGTGCACCGGGACAGGGGATCTACGAGCAGTACTTC. Residues: CASSAPGQGIYEQYF.